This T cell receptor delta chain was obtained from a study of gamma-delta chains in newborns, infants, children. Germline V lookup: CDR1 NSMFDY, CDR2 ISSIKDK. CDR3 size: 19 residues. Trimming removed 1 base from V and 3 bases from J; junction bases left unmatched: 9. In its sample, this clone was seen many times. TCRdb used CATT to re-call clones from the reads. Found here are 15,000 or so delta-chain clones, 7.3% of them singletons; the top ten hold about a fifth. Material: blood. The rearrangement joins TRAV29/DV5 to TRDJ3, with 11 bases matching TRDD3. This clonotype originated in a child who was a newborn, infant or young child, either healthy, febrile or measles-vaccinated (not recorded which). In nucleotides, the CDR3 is TGTGCAGCAAGCTGGGACTGGGGGATATGTATCTGGGACACCCGACAGATGTTTTTC. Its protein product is CAASWDWGICIWDTRQMFF.